The 32 T cell receptor beta chains below all came from one sample that was sequenced in a study of T cells in localized non-small cell lung cancer. The assay was immunoSEQ multiplex PCR, and TCRdb's table has in-frame clones only and misses some. The data contain under 3,000 clones, 30% to 40% of them singletons. This material consisted of lung tumor tissue, taken before any cancer treatment. The receptors originated from an older male donor with stage I squamous cell lung carcinoma.

V usage is TRBV11-3 and J usage is TRBJ1-2; 9 positions match TRBD1. CDR3 size: 14 residues. Germline assignment: CDR1 SGHNT and CDR2 YENEEA. The V gene end was trimmed by 4 bases and the J gene end by 2 bases; junction bases not matched to a gene: 2. CDR3 sequence: CASSWTGENYGYTF. In DNA form, the CDR3 reads TGTGCCAGCAGCTGGACAGGGGAGAACTATGGCTACACCTTC.

V usage is TRBV19 and J usage is TRBJ1-1, with D unresolved. Germline V gene data show CDR1 as LNHDA and CDR2 as SQIVND (reference sequence). This CDR3 has 13 amino acids. Between the trimmed V and J ends, which lost 7 bases and 1 base, there was a span of 10 bases. CDR3 amino acids: CASILTGNTEAFF. In nucleotides, the CDR3 is TGTGCCAGTATACTAACGGGGAACACTGAAGCTTTCTTT.

The CDR3 is CASSPRFDSPLHF. The CDR3 DNA reads as TGTGCCAGCTCACCCCGGTTTGATTCACCCCTCCACTTT. The chain carries TRBV18 and TRBJ1-6; no reliable D call. Germline values: CDR1 KGHSH, CDR2 LQKENI. The length of the CDR3 is 13 residues. V was cut by 3 bases and J by 8 bases, with 8 bases left in between.

The rearrangement uses TRBV19 and TRBJ2-3; 15 bases are a match to TRBD2. This CDR3 comprises 18 residues. Germline V CDR1 and CDR2: LNHDA, SQIVND (reference sequence). The V segment lost 3 bases and the J segment 6 bases; nucleotides outside the gene matches: 10. CDR3 DNA: TGTGCCAGTAGTATGACGACCGGGACTAGCGGGGGGCGGGATACGCAGTATTTT. It translates to CASSMTTGTSGGRDTQYF.

The rearrangement links TRBV6-8 to TRBJ2-7; D is possibly TRBD1 (6 bases). The V end was cut by 5 bases, the J end by 3 bases, with 20 bases between. In germline, CDR1 is MNHGY, CDR2 SAAAGT. This CDR3 region has 16 residues. The CDR3 coding sequence is TGTGCCAGCAGTACTCTACAGGGTACCTTCTACTACGAGCAGTACTTC. Its translation is CASSTLQGTFYYEQYF.

There are a few counts of this clone. The chain combines TRBV6-8 with TRBJ2-7, with D possibly matching TRBD2 (5 bases). V lost 0 bases to trimming and J lost 1 base, with 19 bases between them. Per germline, CDR1 MNHGY and CDR2 SAAAGT. This CDR3 has 18 residues. The CDR3: CASSYSTTYGRWSYEQYF. DNA for the CDR3: TGTGCCAGCAGTTACTCGACTACGTACGGCCGGTGGTCCTACGAGCAGTACTTC.

The J gene is TRBJ2-7, the V gene TRBV11-3; possibly TRBD2 for D (6 bases). CDR1 and CDR2 (germline): SGHNT, YENEEA. V was cut by 1 base and J by 3 bases, with 10 bases left in between. The CDR3 runs 14 residues. The CDR3 here is CASSLGGGFYEQYF. The CDR3 DNA is TGTGCCAGCAGCTTAGGGGGAGGTTTCTACGAGCAGTACTTC. Drawing the rest from reference TRBV11-3 and TRBJ2-7, the complete variable domain is EAGVVQSPRYKIIEKKQPVAFWCNPISGHNTLYWYLQNLGQGPELLIRYENEEAVDDSQLPKDRFSAERLKGVDSTLKIQPAELGDSAVYLCASSLGGGFYEQYFGPGTRLTVT.

This sequence joins TRBV6-8 and TRBJ2-3; the match to TRBD2 covers 12 bases. Germline CDR1 reads MNHGY; CDR2 reads SAAAGT. The trim removed 5 bases at V and 10 bases at J, leaving 10 bases unmatched. The CDR3 totals 15 residues. The CDR3 DNA reads TGTGCCAGCAGTGATACTAGCGGGGGGTTTTCAGCGCAGTATTTT. This gives the protein CASSDTSGGFSAQYF.

The gene calls are TRBV6-8 and TRBJ1-1, with a weak D call TRBD1 (5 bases). The CDR3 contains 14 residues. V lost 5 bases and J lost 2, with 12 bases in between. Germline V gene sequence: CDR1 MNHGY, CDR2 SAAAGT. The CDR3 nucleotides read TGTGCCAGCAGTCCACCAGGGAGCAACACTGAAGCTTTCTTT. Its protein product is CASSPPGSNTEAFF.

This clone has a handful of counts. V gene TRBV15 combines with J gene TRBJ1-2, with D perhaps matching TRBD1 (6 bases). Trimming removed 3 bases at V and 3 bases at J, with 11 bases between. The CDR3 sequence is 14 residues long. Per germline, CDR1 LNHNV and CDR2 YYDKDF (reference sequence). CDR3 nucleotide sequence: TGTGCCACCAGCAGGGCACAGGGACACTATGGCTACACCTTC. Translated: CATSRAQGHYGYTF.

The chain couples TRBV11-3 to TRBJ1-6; D call uncertain. From germline, CDR1 is SGHNT and CDR2 YENEEA. This CDR3 spans 15 amino acids. V lost 5 bases and J lost 5, with 13 bases in between. CDR3 sequence (DNA): TGTGCCAGCAGCAGACCCGGACGGGATAATTCACCCCTCCACTTT. This gives the protein CASSRPGRDNSPLHF.

This clone is termed medium-sized. The J gene is TRBJ1-3, the V gene TRBV11-3; D gene unclear. Germline V CDR1 and CDR2: SGHNT, YENEEA. The ends were cut back, 4 bases at V and 2 bases at J, with 9 bases in the middle. The CDR3 runs to 14 residues. The CDR3 sequence is CASSWRLPGNTIYF. In DNA, the CDR3 is TGTGCCAGCAGCTGGAGGCTTCCTGGAAACACCATATATTTT.

A few counts support this clone. V usage is TRBV9 and J usage is TRBJ2-5, with D unclear. This CDR3 comprises 13 residues. V lost 5 bases and J 4 bases, leaving 12 bases between the germline ends. Germline CDR1 and CDR2: SGDLS and YYNGEE. The CDR3 loop reads CASSGLPRETQYF. CDR3 DNA: TGTGCCAGCAGTGGGTTGCCTAGAGAGACCCAGTACTTC.

The chain is built from TRBV18 and TRBJ2-5, with D unresolved. The CDR3 is 13 residues long. Germline assignment: CDR1 KGHSH and CDR2 LQKENI. V was cut by 3 bases and J by 1 base, with 6 bases left in between. The CDR3 loop is CASSPGFQETQYF. The CDR3, as DNA: TGTGCCAGCTCACCGGGATTCCAAGAGACCCAGTACTTC.

Relative to its sample, this clone is medium-sized. The chain uses TRBV6-8 and TRBJ1-1; TRBD1 agrees at 11 bases. The trim removed 7 bases at V and 5 bases at J, leaving 6 bases unmatched. Germline V gene sequence: CDR1 MNHGY, CDR2 SAAAGT. This CDR3 contains 14 residues. CDR3 sequence reads: CASTVDRGLTEAFF. CDR3 in DNA: TGTGCCAGCACCGTGGACAGGGGGCTAACTGAAGCTTTCTTT.

This clone appeared a few times. DNA for the CDR3: TGTGCCAGTAGTCTGGGGACAGGGGGTCTCTCTGGAAACACCATATATTTT. This gives the protein CASSLGTGGLSGNTIYF. The rearrangement links TRBV19 to TRBJ1-3; TRBD1 agrees at 11 bases. V lost 5 bases and J lost 0; bases outside the gene matches: 6. CDR3 length: 17 amino acids. Germline V gene data show CDR1 as LNHDA and CDR2 as SQIVND (reference sequence).

This clone turned up a few times. The gene calls are TRBV9 and TRBJ2-5; the D call may be TRBD1 or TRBD2 (6 bases each). Trimming took off 0 bases at V and 2 bases at J, with 17 bases between the two ends. This CDR3 spans 17 amino acids. CDR1 is SGDLS and CDR2 is YYNGEE in the germline V gene. The CDR3 DNA is TGTGCCAGCAGCGTAGAGAGTAGGGGGGCAGGACAAGAGACCCAGTACTTC. Translation gives CASSVESRGAGQETQYF.

Only a few counts were recorded for this clone. The rearrangement uses TRBV11-3 and TRBJ2-2; weak D call: TRBD1 (5 bases). The CDR3 spans 15 residues. Germline CDR1 and CDR2: SGHNT and YENEEA. Trimming took off 3 bases at V and 6 bases at J, with 14 bases between the two ends. Here the CDR3 reads CASSFGQVQAGELFF. The CDR3 DNA is TGTGCCAGCAGCTTCGGACAAGTCCAGGCCGGGGAGCTGTTTTTT.

The V call is TRBV30, the J call TRBJ2-7, with D hard to call. The CDR3 extends over 13 amino acids. Per germline, CDR1 GTSNPN and CDR2 SVGIG (reference sequence). The V gene lost 0 bases and the J gene lost 2 bases, with 8 bases spanning the gap. The CDR3 reads CAWSVHLTYEQYF. The CDR3 DNA follows: TGTGCCTGGAGTGTACACCTTACCTACGAGCAGTACTTC.

V is TRBV12-5 and J is TRBJ2-3; 9 bases agree with TRBD2. Per germline, CDR1 LGHNT and CDR2 FRNRAP. The CDR3 contains 15 residues. Germline trimming cut 7 bases from V and 5 bases from J; bases unmatched to any gene: 10. Written as DNA, the CDR3 is TGTGCTAGTGCCCCCGGGACTAGCTCTTTAGATACGCAGTATTTT. Translation gives CASAPGTSSLDTQYF.

The V call is TRBV14, the J call TRBJ2-5, with 9 bases that match TRBD2. The V gene end was trimmed by 0 bases and the J gene end by 6 bases; junction bases not matched to a gene: 8. CDR1 and CDR2 from the germline V gene are SGHDN and FVKESK. This CDR3 spans 16 amino acids. The CDR3 region has the DNA TGTGCCAGCAGCCAAGACGGGCGGGGGGGCCGAAAGACCCAGTACTTC. Protein: CASSQDGRGGRKTQYF.

In its sample, this clone ranks as medium-sized (0.01 to 0.1%). The chain has TRBV9 and TRBJ1-1; the D gene is possibly TRBD1 (6 bases). The CDR3 has 14 amino acids. In germline, CDR1 is SGDLS, CDR2 YYNGEE. Trimming stripped 6 bases from V and 0 bases from J, with 12 bases between. Here the CDR3 reads CASTGQSLNTEAFF. The CDR3 DNA follows: TGTGCCAGCACCGGACAGTCCTTGAACACTGAAGCTTTCTTT.

V gene TRBV9 combines with J gene TRBJ1-5; no firm D call. This CDR3 contains 12 residues. Germline values: CDR1 SGDLS, CDR2 YYNGEE. Trimming left V 3 bases short and J 5 bases short, with 6 bases between. This CDR3 reads CASSGEYQPQHF. DNA for the CDR3: TGTGCCAGCAGCGGGGAATATCAGCCCCAGCATTTT.

J is TRBJ2-7 and V is TRBV6-8; TRBD1 matches 7 bases. The CDR3 covers 14 residues. With 5 bases clipped from V and 3 bases from J, the junction kept 7 bases outside the gene matches. Per germline, CDR1 MNHGY and CDR2 SAAAGT. The CDR3 loop reads CASSATGTVYEQYF. DNA for the CDR3: TGTGCCAGCAGTGCAACCGGGACAGTCTACGAGCAGTACTTC.

This clone was counted between two and nine times. The V and J genes are TRBV11-3 and TRBJ1-3; D uncertain. CDR1 SGHNT and CDR2 YENEEA come from the germline V gene. Trimming took off 5 bases at V and 2 bases at J, with 10 bases between the two ends. The CDR3 covers 14 residues. CDR3 sequence reads: CASSQIGPGNTIYF. The CDR3 coding sequence is TGTGCCAGCAGCCAAATAGGGCCTGGAAACACCATATATTTT.

The V gene is TRBV19, the J gene TRBJ1-4, with 11 bases aligning to TRBD1. CDR3 length: 16 residues. The V and J ends lost 7 bases and 0 bases, in that order; junction bases with no gene match: 4. Germline V CDR1 and CDR2: LNHDA, SQIVND (reference sequence). In DNA, the CDR3 is TGTGCCAGTACCGGACAGGGGGCTGCAACTAATGAAAAACTGTTTTTT. Its translation is CASTGQGAATNEKLFF.

The chain combines TRBV9 with TRBJ1-1; 7 positions match TRBD1. The length of the CDR3 is 14 residues. V lost 6 bases, J lost 6 bases, and 11 bases stayed unmatched. Germline V gives CDR1 SGDLS, CDR2 YYNGEE. In DNA, the CDR3 is TGTGCCAGCATAGAAGGGGGACAGTCGGCTGAAGCTTTCTTT. Translated, it gives CASIEGGQSAEAFF.

This clone was counted a few times. The chain joins TRBV1 to TRBJ2-2. TRBV1 is a listed pseudogene. The CDR3 has 13 amino acids. The CDR3 sequence is CASSQDNTGELFF. The CDR3 DNA reads TGCGCCAGCAGCCAAGACAACACCGGGGAGCTGTTTTTT.

The J gene is TRBJ1-1, the V gene TRBV28, with a weak D call TRBD1 (6 bases). CDR3 length: 14 residues. CDR1 MDHEN and CDR2 SYDVKM come from the germline V gene. V gave up 4 bases and J gave up 0 bases, with 9 bases separating them. CDR3 amino acids: CASSWGLLNTEAFF. DNA for the CDR3: TGTGCCAGCAGTTGGGGGCTCCTGAACACTGAAGCTTTCTTT.

This clone came up a few times. The chain employs TRBV18 and TRBJ2-3, with 8 bases identical to TRBD1. CDR1 and CDR2 from the germline V gene are KGHSH and LQKENI. The CDR3 sequence is 15 residues long. The trim removed 5 bases at V and 4 bases at J, leaving 8 bases unmatched. The CDR3 DNA reads TGTGCCAGCTCAATGATACAGGGGGGCGCAGATACGCAGTATTTT. It encodes CASSMIQGGADTQYF.

This clone turned up a few times. The chain recombines TRBV11-3 with TRBJ1-1, with 8 bases lining up with TRBD1. Germline CDR1 and CDR2: SGHNT and YENEEA. Trimming took 4 bases from V and 1 from J; bases not matched to a gene: 11. This CDR3 has 17 residues. CDR3 sequence: CASSSRGGQVWNTEAFF. The CDR3 nucleotides are TGTGCCAGCAGCTCTAGGGGGGGACAGGTGTGGAACACTGAAGCTTTCTTT.

This chain uses TRBV30 with TRBJ1-3; weak D call: TRBD1 (5 bases). This CDR3 comprises 17 residues. The ends were cut back, 2 bases at V and 0 bases at J, with 17 bases in the middle. Germline V gene lookup returns CDR1 GTSNPN and CDR2 SVGIG (reference sequence). The CDR3 coding sequence is TGTGCCTGGAGTTTAACAGGCTACCGATCCTCTGGAAACACCATATATTTT. Its protein is CAWSLTGYRSSGNTIYF. The whole variable domain, remainder taken from reference TRBV30 and TRBJ1-3, is SQTIHQWPATLVQPVGSPLSLECTVEGTSNPNLYWYRQAAGRGLQLLFYSVGIGQISSEVPQNLSASRPQDRQFILSSKKLLLSDSGFYLCAWSLTGYRSSGNTIYFGEGSWLTVV.